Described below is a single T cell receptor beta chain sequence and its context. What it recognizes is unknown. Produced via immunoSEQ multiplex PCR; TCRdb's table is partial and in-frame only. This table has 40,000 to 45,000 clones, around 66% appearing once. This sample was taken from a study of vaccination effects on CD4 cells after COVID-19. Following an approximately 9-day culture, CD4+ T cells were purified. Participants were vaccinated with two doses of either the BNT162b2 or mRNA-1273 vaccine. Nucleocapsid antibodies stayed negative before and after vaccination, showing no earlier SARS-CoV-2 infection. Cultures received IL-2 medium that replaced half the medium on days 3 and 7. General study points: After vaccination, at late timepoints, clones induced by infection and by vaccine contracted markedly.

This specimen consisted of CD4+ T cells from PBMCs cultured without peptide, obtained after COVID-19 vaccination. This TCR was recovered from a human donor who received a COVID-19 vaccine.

The DNA of the CDR3 is TGTGCCAGCAGTGAATTGCAGGGACTTGGAAACACCATATATTTT. Translating it yields CASSELQGLGNTIYF. The rearrangement uses TRBV25-1 and TRBJ1-3; maybe TRBD1 (5 bases). Trimming removed 1 base at V and 3 bases at J, with 10 bases between. CDR3 length: 15 residues. Per germline, CDR1 MGHDK and CDR2 SYGVNS.